This TCR beta chain stems from a study of control samples from healthy donors and cancer patients. The repertoire was sequenced with immunoSEQ multiplex PCR; TCRdb's copy has only in-frame clones and lacks some. The data contain under 150,000 clones, about 93% of them singletons. CDR3 length: 16 residues. With 6 bases clipped from V and 2 bases from J, the junction kept 11 bases outside the gene matches. Germline loops: CDR1 LNHNV, CDR2 YYDKDF (reference sequence). The rearrangement joins TRBV15 to TRBJ2-3; TRBD2 agrees at 7 bases. This receptor was identified in a man in his thirties or forties in good health. The sequenced sample was blood. CDR3 residues: CATSPAPRGDTDTQYF. CDR3 sequence (DNA): TGTGCCACCAGTCCTGCCCCCCGGGGGGACACAGATACGCAGTATTTT. The whole variable domain, remainder taken from reference TRBV15 and TRBJ2-3, is DAMVIQNPRYQVTQFGKPVTLSCSQTLNHNVMYWYQQKSSQAPKLLFHYYDKDFNNEADTPDNFQSRRPNTSFCFLDIRSPGLGDTAMYLCATSPAPRGDTDTQYFGPGTRLTVL.